This T cell receptor (beta chain) was identified during a study of T cells after yellow fever vaccination. Study findings and constraints: Subsequent to the booster, the majority of primary-vaccination clones reappeared (around 95% CD4, about 90% CD8).

About this clonotype itself: Antigen specificity is unknown.

Trimming left V 5 bases short and J 3 bases short, with 18 bases between. The CDR3 contains 16 residues. The 5'RACE template-switching step produced TCR cDNA and added a universal primer site and UMIs. TCRdb analysed the 5' RACE reads with MiXCR anew, one entry per CDR3 protein. The sample has some 260,000 distinct CDR3 sequences; approximately 5.2% are singletons. This clonotype was obtained from a man younger than 35 who received the YFV17D yellow fever vaccine. The rearrangement joins TRBV12-3 or TRBV12-4 to TRBJ2-3; D is ambiguous. The specimen was CD4+ T cells sorted from PBMCs, collected on the day of the yellow fever booster vaccination. The CDR3 region is CASSPLGSWVTDTQYF. Written as DNA, the CDR3 is TGTGCCAGCAGTCCCTTGGGCAGCTGGGTAACAGATACGCAGTATTTT.